This T cell receptor (beta chain) derives from a study of cytomegalovirus exposure and HLA in healthy donors. The study, taken as a whole, reports: Whilst most TCR sequences proved rare, a subset of public TCRs occurred across many donors.

The repertoire was sequenced with immunoSEQ multiplex PCR; TCRdb's copy has only in-frame clones and lacks some. The table shows roughly 130,000 clones, with under 90% occurring only once. This clone was seen only a few times. The antigen is undetermined. Germline lookup yields CDR1 SGHTA and CDR2 FQGNSA. CDR3 size: 15 residues. The V and J ends lost 1 base and 2 bases respectively, with 9 bases between them. It was the approximately 110-subject validation cohort, separate from the roughly 700-subject first cohort, to which the donors belonged. This rearrangement joins TRBV7-2 to TRBJ1-5; D gene unclear. This receptor was taken from a man aged 25-40 years in good health and CMV-seronegative. Sequencing used PBMCs. CDR3 protein: CASSLVGSGNQPQHF. The CDR3 coding sequence is TGTGCCAGCAGCTTAGTCGGAAGCGGCAATCAGCCCCAGCATTTT.